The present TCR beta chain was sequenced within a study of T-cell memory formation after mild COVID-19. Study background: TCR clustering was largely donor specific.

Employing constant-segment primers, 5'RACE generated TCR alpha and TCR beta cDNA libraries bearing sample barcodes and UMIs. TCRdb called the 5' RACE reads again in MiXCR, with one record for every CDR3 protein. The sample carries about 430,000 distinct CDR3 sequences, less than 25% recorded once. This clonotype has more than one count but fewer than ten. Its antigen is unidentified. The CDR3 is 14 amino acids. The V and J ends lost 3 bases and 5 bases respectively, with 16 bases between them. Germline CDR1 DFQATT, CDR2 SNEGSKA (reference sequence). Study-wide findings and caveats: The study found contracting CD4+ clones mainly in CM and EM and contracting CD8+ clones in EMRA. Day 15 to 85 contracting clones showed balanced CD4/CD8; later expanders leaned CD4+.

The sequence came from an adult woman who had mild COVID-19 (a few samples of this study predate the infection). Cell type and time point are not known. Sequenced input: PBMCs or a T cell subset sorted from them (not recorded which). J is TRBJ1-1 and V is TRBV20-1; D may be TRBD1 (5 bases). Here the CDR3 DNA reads TGCAGTGCTAGCGCCACAGGCCTGGGGACTGAAGCTTTCTTT. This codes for CSASATGLGTEAFF.